This TCR beta chain stems from a study of lymphopenia after photon versus proton radiotherapy. Some clones are missing from TCRdb's copy, which holds only in-frame ones; the method was immunoSEQ multiplex PCR. The profile shows roughly 76,000 clones, around 93% of them singletons. Study conclusions and caveats: Survival link was tested only in deceased patients; proton benefit remains a possibility. After lymphocyte nadir, photon-treated repertoires showed oligoclonal expansion, especially CD8+ Temra. Photon-treated patients lost naive T cells and TCR diversity; proton-treated stayed stable.

As to this clone: Its antigen is currently unknown.

The CDR3 is 16 residues long. Looked up from germline, CDR1 is MDHEN and CDR2 is SYDVKM. Trimming removed 5 bases from V and 4 bases from J; junction bases left unmatched: 11. This chain links TRBV28 with TRBJ1-5, with TRBD1 matching over 7 bases. The source was peripheral blood, collected from a patient treated with photon-based radiotherapy. The sequence derives from a woman in her forties with cholangiocarcinoma. The CDR3 coding sequence is TGTGCCAGCAGTGCTCACCTTTCCAGGGGGAATCAGCCCCAGCATTTT. Amino acid sequence: CASSAHLSRGNQPQHF. Full variable domain (remainder filled in from reference TRBV28 and TRBJ1-5): DVKVTQSSRYLVKRTGEKVFLECVQDMDHENMFWYRQDPGLGLRLIYFSYDVKMKEKGDIPEGYSVSREKKERFSLILESASTNQTSMYLCASSAHLSRGNQPQHFGDGTRLSIL.